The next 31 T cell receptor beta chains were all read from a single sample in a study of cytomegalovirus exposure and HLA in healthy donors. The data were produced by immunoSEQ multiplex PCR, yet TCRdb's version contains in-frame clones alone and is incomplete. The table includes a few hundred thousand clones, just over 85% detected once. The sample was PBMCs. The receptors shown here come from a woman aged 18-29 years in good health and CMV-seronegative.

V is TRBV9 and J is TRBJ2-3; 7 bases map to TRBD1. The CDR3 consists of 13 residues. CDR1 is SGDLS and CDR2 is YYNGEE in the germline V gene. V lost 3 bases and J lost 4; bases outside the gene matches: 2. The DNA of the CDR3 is TGTGCCAGCAGCGCCACAGGGGCAGATACGCAGTATTTT. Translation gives CASSATGADTQYF.

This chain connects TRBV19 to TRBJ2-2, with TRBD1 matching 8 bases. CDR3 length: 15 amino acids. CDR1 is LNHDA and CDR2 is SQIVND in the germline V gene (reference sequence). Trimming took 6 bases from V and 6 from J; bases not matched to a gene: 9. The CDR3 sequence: CASRTRTGRSGELFF. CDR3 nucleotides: TGTGCCAGTAGGACCCGGACAGGGAGGTCCGGGGAGCTGTTTTTT.

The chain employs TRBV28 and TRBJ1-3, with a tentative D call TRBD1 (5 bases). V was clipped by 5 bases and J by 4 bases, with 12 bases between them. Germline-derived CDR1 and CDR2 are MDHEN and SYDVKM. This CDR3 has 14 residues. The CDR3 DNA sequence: TGTGCCAGCAGTCCCGCGGACAAAGGAAACACCATATATTTT. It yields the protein CASSPADKGNTIYF.

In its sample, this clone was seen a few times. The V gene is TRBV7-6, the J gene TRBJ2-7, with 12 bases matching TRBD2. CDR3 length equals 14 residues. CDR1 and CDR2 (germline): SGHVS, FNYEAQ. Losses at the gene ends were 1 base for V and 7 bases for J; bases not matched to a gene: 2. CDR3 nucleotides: TGTGCCAGCAGCTTAGTACTAGCGGGAGGAGAGCAGTACTTC. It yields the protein CASSLVLAGGEQYF.

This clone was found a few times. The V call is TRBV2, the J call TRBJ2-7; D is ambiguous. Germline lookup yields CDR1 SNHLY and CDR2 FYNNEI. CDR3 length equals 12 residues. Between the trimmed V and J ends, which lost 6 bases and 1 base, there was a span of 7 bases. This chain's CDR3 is CASRERSYEQYF. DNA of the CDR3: TGTGCCAGCAGGGAGAGGTCCTACGAGCAGTACTTC.

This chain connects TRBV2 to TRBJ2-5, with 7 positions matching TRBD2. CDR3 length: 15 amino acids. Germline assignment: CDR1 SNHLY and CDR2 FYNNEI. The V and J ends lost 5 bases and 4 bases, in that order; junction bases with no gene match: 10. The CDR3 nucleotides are TGTGCCAGCAGTCCACTCGCGGGAGTGGGAGAGACCCAGTACTTC. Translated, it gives CASSPLAGVGETQYF.

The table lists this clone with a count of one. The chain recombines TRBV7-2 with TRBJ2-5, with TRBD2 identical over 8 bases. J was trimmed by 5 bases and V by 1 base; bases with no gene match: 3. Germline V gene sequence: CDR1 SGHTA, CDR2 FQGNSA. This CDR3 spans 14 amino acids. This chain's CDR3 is CASSLGRGEETQYF. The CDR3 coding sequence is TGTGCCAGCAGCTTAGGGCGGGGGGAGGAGACCCAGTACTTC.

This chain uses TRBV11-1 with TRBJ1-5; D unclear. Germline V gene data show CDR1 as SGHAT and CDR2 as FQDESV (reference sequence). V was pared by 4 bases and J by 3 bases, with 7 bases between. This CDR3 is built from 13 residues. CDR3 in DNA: TGTGCCAGCAGCTCCGGGAACAATCAGCCCCAGCATTTT. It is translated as CASSSGNNQPQHF.

The CDR3 sequence is CASSLAGLAKNIQYF. The DNA of the CDR3 is TGTGCCAGCAGCCTAGCGGGACTAGCCAAAAACATTCAGTACTTC. V and J are TRBV9 and TRBJ2-4; TRBD2 matches 9 bases. Germline trimming cut 4 bases from V and 0 bases from J; bases unmatched to any gene: 2. Germline V gene lookup returns CDR1 SGDLS and CDR2 YYNGEE. CDR3 size: 15 residues.

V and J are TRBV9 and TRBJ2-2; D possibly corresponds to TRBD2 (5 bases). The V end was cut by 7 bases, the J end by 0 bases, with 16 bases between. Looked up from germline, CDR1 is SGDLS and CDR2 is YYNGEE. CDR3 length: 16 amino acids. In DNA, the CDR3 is TGTGCCAGCGGACCTTATCGGGGAGCGAACACCGGGGAGCTGTTTTTT. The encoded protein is CASGPYRGANTGELFF.

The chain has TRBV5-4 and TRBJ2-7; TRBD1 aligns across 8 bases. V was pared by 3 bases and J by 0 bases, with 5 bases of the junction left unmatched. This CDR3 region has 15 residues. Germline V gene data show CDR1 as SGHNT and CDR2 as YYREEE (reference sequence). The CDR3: CASSWTGTGSYEQYF. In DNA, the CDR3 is TGTGCCAGCAGCTGGACCGGGACAGGCTCCTACGAGCAGTACTTC.

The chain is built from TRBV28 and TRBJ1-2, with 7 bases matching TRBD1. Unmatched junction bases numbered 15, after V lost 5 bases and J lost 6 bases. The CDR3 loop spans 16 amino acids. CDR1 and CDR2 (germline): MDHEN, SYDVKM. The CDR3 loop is CASSPLLRRQGHGYTF. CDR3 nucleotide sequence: TGTGCCAGCAGTCCTCTCCTCCGACGACAGGGCCATGGCTACACCTTC.

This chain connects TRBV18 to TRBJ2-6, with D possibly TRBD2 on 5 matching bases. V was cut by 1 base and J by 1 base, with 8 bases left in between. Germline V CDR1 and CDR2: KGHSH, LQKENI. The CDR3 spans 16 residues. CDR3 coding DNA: TGTGCCAGCTCACCACAGGGCGGGTCTGGGGCCAACGTCCTGACTTTC. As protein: CASSPQGGSGANVLTF.

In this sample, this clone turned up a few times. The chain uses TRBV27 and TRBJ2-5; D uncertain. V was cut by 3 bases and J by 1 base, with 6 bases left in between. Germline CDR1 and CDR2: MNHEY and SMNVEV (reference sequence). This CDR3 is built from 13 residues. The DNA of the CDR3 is TGTGCCAGCAGTTTTTCCTCCCAAGAGACCCAGTACTTC. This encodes CASSFSSQETQYF.

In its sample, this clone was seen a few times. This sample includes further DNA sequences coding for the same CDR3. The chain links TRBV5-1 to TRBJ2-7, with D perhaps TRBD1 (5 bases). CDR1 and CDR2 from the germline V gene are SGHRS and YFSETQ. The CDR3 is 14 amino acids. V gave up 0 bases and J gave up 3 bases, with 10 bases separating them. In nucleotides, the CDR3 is TGCGCCAGCAGCTTGGGGCAGGGTAGCTACGAGCAGTACTTC. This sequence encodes CASSLGQGSYEQYF.

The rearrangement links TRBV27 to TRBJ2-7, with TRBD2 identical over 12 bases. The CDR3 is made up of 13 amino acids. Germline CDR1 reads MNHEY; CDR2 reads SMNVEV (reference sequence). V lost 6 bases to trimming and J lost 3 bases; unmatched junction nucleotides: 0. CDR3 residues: CASRLAGGYEQYF. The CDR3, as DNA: TGTGCCAGCAGACTAGCGGGAGGCTACGAGCAGTACTTC.

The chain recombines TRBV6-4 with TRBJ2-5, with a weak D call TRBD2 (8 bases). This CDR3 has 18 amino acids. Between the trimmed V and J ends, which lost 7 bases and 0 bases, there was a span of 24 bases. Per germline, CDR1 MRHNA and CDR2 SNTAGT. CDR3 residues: CASKGASTLAGNQETQYF. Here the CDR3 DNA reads TGTGCCAGCAAGGGGGCCTCAACCCTAGCGGGTAACCAAGAGACCCAGTACTTC.

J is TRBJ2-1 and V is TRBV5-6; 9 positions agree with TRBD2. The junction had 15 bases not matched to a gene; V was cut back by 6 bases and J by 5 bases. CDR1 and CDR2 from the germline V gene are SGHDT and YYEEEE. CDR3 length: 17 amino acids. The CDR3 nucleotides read TGTGCCAGCACCCTGGGGGTCCTAGCGGGAATCAACAATGAGCAGTTCTTC. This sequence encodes CASTLGVLAGINNEQFF.

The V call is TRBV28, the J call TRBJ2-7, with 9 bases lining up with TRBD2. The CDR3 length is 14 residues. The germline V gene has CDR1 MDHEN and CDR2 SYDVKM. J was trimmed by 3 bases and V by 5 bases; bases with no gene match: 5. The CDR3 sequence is CASSHSGSVYEQYF. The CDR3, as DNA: TGTGCCAGCAGTCATAGCGGGAGCGTCTACGAGCAGTACTTC. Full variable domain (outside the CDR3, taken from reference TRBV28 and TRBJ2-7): DVKVTQSSRYLVKRTGEKVFLECVQDMDHENMFWYRQDPGLGLRLIYFSYDVKMKEKGDIPEGYSVSREKKERFSLILESASTNQTSMYLCASSHSGSVYEQYFGPGTRLTVT.

CDR3 sequence: CASSPDRGPREQYF. CDR3 in DNA: TGTGCCAGCAGTCCTGACAGGGGGCCTCGCGAGCAGTACTTC. The chain recombines TRBV27 with TRBJ2-7; 10 bases line up with TRBD1. This CDR3 has 14 amino acids. Germline V CDR1 and CDR2: MNHEY, SMNVEV (reference sequence). Trimming at V came to 5 bases and at J to 6 bases, leaving 7 bases not matched to a gene.

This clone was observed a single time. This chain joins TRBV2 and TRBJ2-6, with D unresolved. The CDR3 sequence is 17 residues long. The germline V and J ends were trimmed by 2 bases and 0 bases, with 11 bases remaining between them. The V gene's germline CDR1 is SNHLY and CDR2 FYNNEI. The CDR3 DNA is TGTGCCAGCAGTGAACTCCGCGCGGTCTCTGGGGCCAACGTCCTGACTTTC. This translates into CASSELRAVSGANVLTF.

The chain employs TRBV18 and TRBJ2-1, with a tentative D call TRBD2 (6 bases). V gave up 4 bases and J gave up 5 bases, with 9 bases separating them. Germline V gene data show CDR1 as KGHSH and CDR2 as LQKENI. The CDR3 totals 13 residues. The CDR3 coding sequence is TGTGCCAGCTCACATGGAGGGGACAATGAGCAGTTCTTC. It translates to CASSHGGDNEQFF.

For the CDR3, the DNA is TGTGCCAGCACCATGGGACAGGTCCACACCGGGGAGCTGTTTTTT. This gives the protein CASTMGQVHTGELFF. The chain uses TRBV28 and TRBJ2-2; 8 bases line up with TRBD1. The germline V gene encodes CDR1 MDHEN and CDR2 SYDVKM. After removal of 7 bases from V and 3 bases from J, the junction contained 7 bases not matched to a gene. The CDR3 loop spans 15 amino acids.

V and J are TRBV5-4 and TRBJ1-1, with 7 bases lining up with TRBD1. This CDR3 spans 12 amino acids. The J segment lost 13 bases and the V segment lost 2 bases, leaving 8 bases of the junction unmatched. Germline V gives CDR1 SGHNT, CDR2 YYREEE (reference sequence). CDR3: CASSFDRARGFF. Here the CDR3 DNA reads TGTGCCAGCAGCTTTGACAGGGCAAGGGGTTTCTTT.

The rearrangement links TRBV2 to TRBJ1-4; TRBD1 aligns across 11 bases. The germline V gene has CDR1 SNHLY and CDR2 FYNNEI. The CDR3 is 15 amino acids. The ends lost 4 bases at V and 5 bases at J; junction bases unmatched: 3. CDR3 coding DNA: TGTGCCAGCAGTGGGACAGGGGGCTCCAATGAAAAACTGTTTTTT. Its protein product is CASSGTGGSNEKLFF.

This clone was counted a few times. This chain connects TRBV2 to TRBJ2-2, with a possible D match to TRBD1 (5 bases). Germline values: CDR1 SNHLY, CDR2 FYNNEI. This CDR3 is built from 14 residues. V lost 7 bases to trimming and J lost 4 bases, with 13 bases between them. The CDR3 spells CASTGRVATGELFF. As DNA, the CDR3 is TGTGCCAGCACGGGCAGGGTGGCCACCGGGGAGCTGTTTTTT.

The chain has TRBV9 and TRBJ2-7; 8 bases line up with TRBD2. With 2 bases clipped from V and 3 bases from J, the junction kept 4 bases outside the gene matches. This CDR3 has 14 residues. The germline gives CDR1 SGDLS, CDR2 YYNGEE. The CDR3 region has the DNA TGTGCCAGCAGCGTTGCTAGCGGGCGCTACGAGCAGTACTTC. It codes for CASSVASGRYEQYF.

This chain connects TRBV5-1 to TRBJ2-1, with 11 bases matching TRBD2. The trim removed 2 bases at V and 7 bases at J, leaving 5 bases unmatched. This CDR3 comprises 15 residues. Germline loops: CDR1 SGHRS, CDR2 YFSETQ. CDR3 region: CASSLLAGGRNEQFF. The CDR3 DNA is TGCGCCAGCAGCTTATTAGCGGGAGGGCGGAATGAGCAGTTCTTC.

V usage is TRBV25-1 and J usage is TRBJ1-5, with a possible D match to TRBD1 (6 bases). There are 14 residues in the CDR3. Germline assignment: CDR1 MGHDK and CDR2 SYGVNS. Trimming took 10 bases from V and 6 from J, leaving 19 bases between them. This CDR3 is CATSGRGWSQPQHF. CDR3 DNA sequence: TGTGCCACCAGCGGCAGGGGATGGAGTCAGCCCCAGCATTTT.

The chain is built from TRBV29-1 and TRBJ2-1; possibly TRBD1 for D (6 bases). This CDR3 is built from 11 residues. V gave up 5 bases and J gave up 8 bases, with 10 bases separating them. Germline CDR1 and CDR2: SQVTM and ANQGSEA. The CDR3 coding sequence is TGCAGCGTTTCAGGGGAGTATGAGCAGTTCTTC. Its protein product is CSVSGEYEQFF.

The CDR3 bases are TGTGCCAGCCGCAGCGACGACAGGGACACTGAAGCTTTCTTT. As protein: CASRSDDRDTEAFF. The V gene is TRBV27, the J gene TRBJ1-1; 7 positions match TRBD1. Per germline, CDR1 MNHEY and CDR2 SMNVEV (reference sequence). The CDR3 is 14 residues long. The V segment lost 8 bases and the J segment 3 bases; nucleotides outside the gene matches: 9.